The 11 T cell receptor beta chains in this list originate from one sample, sequenced in a study of yellow fever vaccine responses in identical twins. TCRdb reanalysed the RT-PCR reads using MiXCR and keeps one entry per CDR3 protein. The data hold approximately 6,900 distinct CDR3 sequences, with 84% observed a single time. Source: T cells from blood (PBMCs), unsorted or a sorted subset (not recorded which), taken before or after yellow fever vaccination (not recorded which). The receptors stem from a woman between 18 and 29 years old who received the yellow fever vaccine.

The genes are TRBV29-1 and TRBJ2-7; 7 positions match TRBD1. The CDR3 length is 13 residues. Germline CDR1 reads SQVTM; CDR2 reads ANQGSEA. V shed 2 bases, J shed 2 bases, and the junction held 3 bases outside the gene matches. CDR3 region: CSVEKDRPYEQYF. The CDR3 nucleotides are TGCAGCGTTGAAAAGGACAGGCCCTACGAGCAGTACTTC.

A note on this clonotype: The junction departs from germline at one end; a sequencing error may be responsible. The V and J genes are TRBV20-1 and TRBJ1-4; possibly TRBD1 for D (6 bases). The CDR3 spans 14 residues. Looked up from germline, CDR1 is DFQATT and CDR2 is SNEGSKA (reference sequence). The chain's CDR3 is CSASTGPPMKNCLF. The CDR3 nucleotides are TGCAGTGCGAGTACAGGGCCCCCAATGAAAAACTGTCTTTTT.

The gene calls are TRBV29-1 and TRBJ2-1; D is possibly TRBD2 (6 bases). CDR3 size: 14 residues. The ends were cut back, 4 bases at V and 1 base at J, with 11 bases in the middle. CDR1 and CDR2 from the germline V gene are SQVTM and ANQGSEA. In DNA, the CDR3 is TGCAGCGTTGTGGCGGGATTGTCCTACAATGAGCAGTTCTTC. The encoded protein is CSVVAGLSYNEQFF.

This chain uses TRBV6-2 or TRBV6-3 with TRBJ2-5; no clear D gene. Germline-derived CDR1 and CDR2 are MNHEY and SVGEGT. V gave up 0 bases and J gave up 0 bases, with 8 bases separating them. CDR3 size: 15 residues. CDR3: CASSYSAADQETQYF. DNA of the CDR3: TGTGCCAGCAGTTACTCGGCGGCAGACCAAGAGACCCAGTACTTC.

CDR3 sequence: CSARDPGSYEQYF. The DNA of the CDR3 is TGCAGTGCTAGAGATCCGGGGTCCTACGAGCAGTACTTC. This chain uses TRBV20-1 with TRBJ2-7; TRBD2 might be the D (5 bases). Germline V gives CDR1 DFQATT, CDR2 SNEGSKA (reference sequence). The length of the CDR3 is 13 residues. Deletions cut 0 bases from V and 1 base from J, with 7 bases between.

This clonotype appeared a single time. The V call is TRBV7-2, the J call TRBJ2-1, with D possibly matching TRBD2 (6 bases). CDR1 and CDR2 from the germline V gene are SGHTA and FQGNSA. The CDR3 totals 11 residues. V dropped 4 bases and J dropped 12 bases, with 10 bases sitting between them. CDR3: CASSSLGGQFF. The CDR3 DNA sequence: TGTGCCAGCAGCTCACTCGGGGGGCAGTTCTTC.

This clonotype was seen just once. The chain recombines TRBV29-1 with TRBJ2-7; D possibly corresponds to TRBD2 (6 bases). Trimming shortened V by 4 bases and J by 5 bases, and 12 bases separated the two germline ends. CDR3 length: 12 amino acids. Germline assignment: CDR1 SQVTM and CDR2 ANQGSEA. CDR3 in DNA: TGCAGCGTTGTAGCGGATCCCCACGAGCAGTACTTC. Residues: CSVVADPHEQYF.

The chain is built from TRBV4-1 and TRBJ1-4; possible D gene TRBD1, 5 bases. V was clipped by 5 bases and J by 14 bases, with 18 bases between them. This CDR3 is built from 13 residues. Germline-derived CDR1 and CDR2 are MGHRA and YSYEKL. CDR3 nucleotides: TGCGCCAGCAGCGACGCCAGTGGGGGATGGCTGTTTTTT. Translating it yields CASSDASGGWLFF.

CDR3 residues: CAISEFSSYEQYF. The CDR3, as DNA: TGTGCCATCAGTGAGTTCAGCTCCTACGAGCAGTACTTC. V usage is TRBV10-3 and J usage is TRBJ2-7; D is ambiguous. Germline V gene sequence: CDR1 ENHRY, CDR2 SYGVKD. The CDR3 length is 13 residues. V was cut by 1 base and J by 0 bases, with 4 bases left in between.

The genes are TRBV9 and TRBJ2-1; no clear D gene. V was shortened by 2 bases and J by 5 bases, with 2 bases between the two germline ends. CDR3 length equals 11 residues. Germline loops: CDR1 SGDLS, CDR2 YYNGEE. The DNA of the CDR3 is TGTGCCAGCAGCGTTAACAATGAGCAGTTCTTC. Its protein is CASSVNNEQFF.

This clonotype was recorded once. The chain joins TRBV29-1 to TRBJ2-1; no reliable D call. The CDR3 extends over 10 amino acids. Germline CDR1 reads SQVTM; CDR2 reads ANQGSEA. Trimming stripped 8 bases from V and 12 bases from J, with 14 bases between. The CDR3 DNA reads as TGCAGCCCCGACCCCCTCGGGCAGTTCTTC. The encoded protein is CSPDPLGQFF.